Shown below are 14 T cell receptor beta chains from a single sample sequenced in a study of blood T cell repertoires in COVID-19. Measured with immunoSEQ multiplex PCR; TCRdb has only the in-frame clones, and not every one. The sample contains over 150,000 clones, approximately 80% of which appear only once. Sequenced material: peripheral blood. Receptors originate from a woman aged 40 to 50 with COVID-19, enrolled during active disease.

The J gene is TRBJ2-7, the V gene TRBV2, with 7 bases that match TRBD1. Unmatched junction bases numbered 0, after V lost 6 bases and J lost 4 bases. Germline CDR1 reads SNHLY; CDR2 reads FYNNEI. The CDR3 is 11 amino acids. CDR3: CASRGQYEQYF. DNA of the CDR3: TGTGCCAGCAGGGGACAGTACGAGCAGTACTTC.

The chain employs TRBV7-2 and TRBJ2-2; TRBD1 matches at 10 bases. This CDR3 contains 15 residues. The ends lost 5 bases at V and 4 bases at J; junction bases unmatched: 4. The germline V gene encodes CDR1 SGHTA and CDR2 FQGNSA. The CDR3 loop is CASSRTGGITGELFF. The CDR3 bases are TGTGCCAGCAGCCGGACAGGGGGGATCACCGGGGAGCTGTTTTTT.

The chain links TRBV7-7 to TRBJ2-7; TRBD2 agrees at 9 bases. V lost 4 bases to trimming and J lost 6 bases; unmatched junction nucleotides: 10. CDR1 is SSHAT, CDR2 FNYEAQ, per germline (reference sequence). The CDR3 has 15 residues. CDR3 nucleotides: TGTGCCAGCAGCTCGAGTAGCGGGGGAATGGGCGAGCAGTACTTC. Translating gives CASSSSSGGMGEQYF.

CDR3 coding DNA: TGTGCCAGTAGTATACCTCCGTCCACCATATATTTT. Encoded protein: CASSIPPSTIYF. The rearrangement links TRBV19 to TRBJ1-3; D remains unclear. This CDR3 region has 12 residues. The V and J ends lost 2 bases and 9 bases respectively, with 8 bases between them. The germline gives CDR1 LNHDA, CDR2 SQIVND (reference sequence).

The chain employs TRBV21-1 and TRBJ2-2; the table's D call, TRBD2, was not checked against the DNA. TRBV21-1 is recorded as a pseudogene. CDR3 length equals 15 residues. CDR3 bases: TGTGCCAGCAGCACGACGGGACTTGACACCGGGGAGCTGTTTTTT. It codes for CASSTTGLDTGELFF.

The V and J genes are TRBV5-1 and TRBJ1-1; perhaps TRBD1 as D (6 bases). The germline gives CDR1 SGHRS, CDR2 YFSETQ. The CDR3 is 14 amino acids. V lost 4 bases to trimming and J lost 0 bases, with 10 bases between them. The CDR3 sequence: CASSIGTLNTEAFF. The CDR3, as DNA: TGCGCCAGCAGCATCGGGACACTGAACACTGAAGCTTTCTTT.

CDR3 loop: CASIQLNTEAFF. The DNA for the CDR3 is TGTGCCAGCATACAGCTAAACACTGAAGCTTTCTTT. This chain connects TRBV18 to TRBJ1-1; D gene unclear. The CDR3 is 12 amino acids. V dropped 8 bases and J dropped 2 bases, with 9 bases sitting between them. Per germline, CDR1 KGHSH and CDR2 LQKENI.

This clone has just a few counts. This chain links TRBV11-2 with TRBJ2-7; TRBD1 matches 8 bases. The CDR3 extends over 14 amino acids. Germline CDR1 reads SGHAT; CDR2 reads FQNNGV. V shed 4 bases, J shed 6 bases, and the junction held 8 bases outside the gene matches. CDR3: CASSSDREGREQYF. CDR3 nucleotides: TGTGCCAGCAGCTCGGACAGGGAAGGTCGCGAGCAGTACTTC. The full variable domain, in which reference TRBV11-2 and TRBJ2-7 provide the parts outside the CDR3, is EAGVAQSPRYKIIEKRQSVAFWCNPISGHATLYWYQQILGQGPKLLIQFQNNGVVDDSQLPKDRFSAERLKGVDSTLKIQPAKLEDSAVYLCASSSDREGREQYFGPGTRLTVT.

The chain joins TRBV29-1 to TRBJ1-1, with 7 bases identical to TRBD1. V trimming: 4 bases; J trimming: 4 bases; junction bases outside the gene matches: 9. There are 14 residues in the CDR3. The V gene's germline CDR1 is SQVTM and CDR2 ANQGSEA. This CDR3 reads CSVGVGGESTEAFF. The CDR3 DNA reads as TGCAGCGTTGGGGTAGGGGGCGAGAGCACTGAAGCTTTCTTT.

The chain carries TRBV5-8 and TRBJ2-3; 11 nucleotides line up with TRBD1. The junction had 6 bases not matched to a gene; V was cut back by 4 bases and J by 2 bases. Germline-derived CDR1 and CDR2 are SGHTS and YDEGEE. This CDR3 has 16 amino acids. The CDR3 coding sequence is TGTGCCAGCAGCCGGGGGACAGGGGGTTTCACAGATACGCAGTATTTT. Translating gives CASSRGTGGFTDTQYF.

This rearrangement joins TRBV14 to TRBJ1-2, with 7 nucleotides matching TRBD1. The junction had 5 bases not matched to a gene; V was cut back by 1 base and J by 3 bases. The CDR3 is 15 residues long. CDR1 SGHDN and CDR2 FVKESK come from the germline V gene. The CDR3 region has the DNA TGTGCCAGCAGCCAAGTCGGGGACAGTGACTATGGCTACACCTTC. Its protein is CASSQVGDSDYGYTF.

CDR3 protein: CASSLRQGRRYTF. For the CDR3, the DNA is TGTGCCAGCAGTTTACGACAGGGGCGTCGCTACACCTTC. This sequence joins TRBV12-3 or TRBV12-4 and TRBJ1-2; 8 bases match TRBD1. J was trimmed by 9 bases and V by 2 bases; bases with no gene match: 5. This CDR3 contains 13 residues.

The chain uses TRBV9 and TRBJ1-2, with TRBD1 matching 7 bases. The J segment lost 11 bases and the V segment lost 3 bases, leaving 13 bases of the junction unmatched. The CDR3 spans 14 residues. Germline CDR1 reads SGDLS; CDR2 reads YYNGEE. The CDR3 spells CASSGTGDGPGYTF. The CDR3, as DNA: TGTGCCAGCAGCGGGACAGGAGACGGACCCGGATACACCTTC.

V usage is TRBV14 and J usage is TRBJ1-2; TRBD1 aligns across 9 bases. V trimming: 4 bases; J trimming: 7 bases; junction bases outside the gene matches: 10. Germline V gives CDR1 SGHDN, CDR2 FVKESK. CDR3 size: 15 residues. DNA for the CDR3: TGTGCCAGCAGCCCGGACAGGGGCGCATTGGGTGGCTACACCTTC. Translation: CASSPDRGALGGYTF.